The next 26 T cell receptor beta chains were all read from a single sample in a study of cytomegalovirus exposure and HLA in healthy donors. Primers included in the PCR were 60 Vbeta and 13 Jbeta primers. Sequencing used immunoSEQ multiplex PCR; TCRdb keeps in-frame clones, though not all of them. The sample contains around 97,000 clones, roughly a tenth of which appear only once. The sample taken for sequencing was PBMCs. All receptors derive from a man aged 45-60 years in good health and CMV-seropositive.

This clone has only a few counts. In nucleotides, the CDR3 is TGTGCCAGCAGCTTGGGACATACATCGCCCTACGAGCAGTACTTC. Translating gives CASSLGHTSPYEQYF. The chain carries TRBV5-4 and TRBJ2-7; D not certain. The V end lost 0 bases, the J end lost 2 bases, and 12 bases lay between the germline ends. The germline V gene has CDR1 SGHNT and CDR2 YYREEE (reference sequence). This CDR3 is built from 15 residues.

The J gene is TRBJ1-2, the V gene TRBV27; no clear D. The CDR3 is 14 amino acids. V was trimmed by 6 bases and J by 5 bases, leaving 16 bases between them. Germline assignment: CDR1 MNHEY and CDR2 SMNVEV (reference sequence). CDR3 loop: CASSPYFQAYGYTF. The CDR3 DNA reads TGTGCCAGCAGCCCATATTTCCAAGCATATGGCTACACCTTC.

The chain links TRBV7-2 to TRBJ2-2, with TRBD2 matching over 10 bases. The V segment lost 1 base and the J segment 6 bases; nucleotides outside the gene matches: 2. The germline gives CDR1 SGHTA, CDR2 FQGNSA. The CDR3 length is 15 residues. The CDR3 region is CASSLVAGGAGELFF. The CDR3 bases are TGTGCCAGCAGCTTAGTAGCGGGAGGCGCCGGGGAGCTGTTTTTT.

J is TRBJ2-7 and V is TRBV30, with D possibly matching TRBD1 (5 bases). The ends were cut back, 2 bases at V and 5 bases at J, with 19 bases in the middle. The CDR3 spans 15 residues. Germline-derived CDR1 and CDR2 are GTSNPN and SVGIG (reference sequence). This chain's CDR3 is CAWSPTQGVENEQYF. The CDR3 coding sequence is TGTGCCTGGAGTCCTACCCAGGGTGTGGAAAACGAGCAGTACTTC.

This clone was seen ten or more times. The CDR3 nucleotides are TGTGCCAGCAGTATCGGGAGATCGACCTACGAGCAGTACTTC. It encodes CASSIGRSTYEQYF. The V gene is TRBV2, the J gene TRBJ2-7; D might be TRBD2 (6 bases). Trimming cost V 5 bases and J 2 bases, with 13 bases left between them. From germline, CDR1 is SNHLY and CDR2 FYNNEI. The CDR3 covers 14 residues.

The chain couples TRBV7-2 to TRBJ2-5; D gene ambiguous. Between the trimmed V and J ends, which lost 5 bases and 7 bases, there was a span of 14 bases. The CDR3 contains 13 residues. Per germline, CDR1 SGHTA and CDR2 FQGNSA. CDR3 in DNA: TGTGCCAGCAGCCCAATCCTTGGCGGGACCCAGTACTTC. Its protein product is CASSPILGGTQYF.

This clone was recorded a few times. The chain has TRBV30 and TRBJ1-6, with 10 bases matching TRBD1. Germline V gene data show CDR1 as GTSNPN and CDR2 as SVGIG (reference sequence). J gave up 7 bases and V 5 bases, and 2 bases lay outside the gene matches. This CDR3 comprises 13 residues. The CDR3 loop reads CAWSDRGNSPLHF. The DNA of the CDR3 is TGTGCCTGGTCGGACAGGGGGAATTCACCCCTCCACTTT.

The V and J genes are TRBV5-1 and TRBJ2-7; D perhaps matches TRBD1 (6 bases). CDR1 is SGHRS and CDR2 is YFSETQ in the germline V gene. The CDR3 is made up of 14 amino acids. V was pared by 7 bases and J by 2 bases, with 16 bases between. The CDR3 DNA reads as TGCGCCAGCGCTTACAGGGAAACGACCTACGAGCAGTACTTC. Translated, it gives CASAYRETTYEQYF.

This clone turned up a few times. The CDR3 loop reads CASSKTAGPEQFF. The CDR3 coding sequence is TGTGCCAGCAGCAAGACGGCGGGTCCTGAGCAGTTCTTC. The chain couples TRBV11-2 to TRBJ2-1, with a possible D match to TRBD2 (5 bases). Per germline, CDR1 SGHAT and CDR2 FQNNGV. V was clipped by 5 bases and J by 9 bases, with 14 bases between them. The CDR3 extends over 13 amino acids.

This clone turned up a few times. The gene calls are TRBV28 and TRBJ2-7; 8 nucleotides align to TRBD2. The length of the CDR3 is 16 residues. The J segment lost 1 base and the V segment lost 4 bases, leaving 9 bases of the junction unmatched. Germline CDR1 reads MDHEN; CDR2 reads SYDVKM. Written as DNA, the CDR3 is TGTGCCAGCAGTTCGGGGGGGGGCAGGGTATCCTACGAGCAGTACTTC. It yields the protein CASSSGGGRVSYEQYF.

This clone was seen more than once but under ten times. The chain uses TRBV11-2 and TRBJ2-5, with 7 bases lining up with TRBD2. CDR1 SGHAT and CDR2 FQNNGV come from the germline V gene. The CDR3 runs 15 residues. The V segment lost 0 bases and the J segment 0 bases; nucleotides outside the gene matches: 1. CDR3 DNA sequence: TGTGCCAGCAGCTTAGAGGGGGGGTACCAAGAGACCCAGTACTTC. Amino acids: CASSLEGGYQETQYF.

This clone was recorded a few times. The chain combines TRBV29-1 with TRBJ2-5; 9 bases match TRBD2. The CDR3 has 12 amino acids. With V trimmed by 7 bases and J by 3 bases, 3 bases remained unmatched. CDR1 is SQVTM and CDR2 is ANQGSEA in the germline V gene. Here the CDR3 reads CSGLAGEETQYF. Here the CDR3 DNA reads TGCAGCGGGTTAGCGGGAGAAGAGACCCAGTACTTC.

A remark on this clone: The CDR3 does not end in the conserved phenylalanine or tryptophan, so this is likely a read error. The V and J genes are TRBV29-1 and TRBJ2-7; 7 bases align to TRBD2. This CDR3 has 14 amino acids. Trimming cost V 5 bases and J 0 bases; bases outside gene matches: 7. Germline V gives CDR1 SQVTM, CDR2 ANQGSEA. The CDR3 reads CSVTGGRASYEQYL. DNA of the CDR3: TGCAGCGTTACGGGAGGCAGGGCCTCCTACGAGCAGTACCTC.

This clone has only a few counts. J is TRBJ2-7 and V is TRBV4-3; the D gene is possibly TRBD2 (6 bases). The V end lost 0 bases, the J end lost 0 bases, and 9 bases lay between the germline ends. This CDR3 spans 15 amino acids. Germline CDR1 LGHNA, CDR2 YSLEER. DNA of the CDR3: TGCGCCAGCAGCCAAGAGACTAGACCCTCCTACGAGCAGTACTTC. Translating gives CASSQETRPSYEQYF.

This clone was picked up a small number of times. The chain joins TRBV11-2 to TRBJ1-2, with 7 bases aligning to TRBD1. J lost 0 bases, V lost 1 base, and 2 bases had no gene match. Germline CDR1 SGHAT, CDR2 FQNNGV. This CDR3 is 15 amino acids long. The CDR3 bases are TGTGCCAGCAGCTTAGGTGGACAGGCTAACTATGGCTACACCTTC. Amino acid sequence: CASSLGGQANYGYTF. Full variable domain (missing parts from reference TRBV11-2 and TRBJ1-2): EAGVAQSPRYKIIEKRQSVAFWCNPISGHATLYWYQQILGQGPKLLIQFQNNGVVDDSQLPKDRFSAERLKGVDSTLKIQPAKLEDSAVYLCASSLGGQANYGYTFGSGTRLTVV.

The chain joins TRBV2 to TRBJ2-7, with 12 bases aligning to TRBD2. With V trimmed by 7 bases and J by 6 bases, 13 bases remained unmatched. The CDR3 contains 16 residues. Germline V gene sequence: CDR1 SNHLY, CDR2 FYNNEI. Here the CDR3 DNA reads TGTGCCAGCAACGTTGTGCCTAGCGGGAGGGCCGGCGAGCAGTACTTC. Translating it yields CASNVVPSGRAGEQYF. Full variable domain (missing parts from reference TRBV2 and TRBJ2-7): EPEVTQTPSHQVTQMGQEVILRCVPISNHLYFYWYRQILGQKVEFLVSFYNNEISEKSEIFDDQFSVERPDGSNFTLKIRSTKLEDSAMYFCASNVVPSGRAGEQYFGPGTRLTVT.

The chain joins TRBV15 to TRBJ2-7; TRBD2 might be the D (5 bases). V gave up 0 bases and J gave up 0 bases, with 9 bases separating them. There are 15 residues in the CDR3. Germline V gives CDR1 LNHNV, CDR2 YYDKDF (reference sequence). The CDR3 spells CATSREEGSSYEQYF. In DNA form, the CDR3 reads TGTGCCACCAGCAGAGAAGAGGGCAGCTCCTACGAGCAGTACTTC. Filled out from reference TRBV15 and TRBJ2-7, the complete variable domain reads DAMVIQNPRYQVTQFGKPVTLSCSQTLNHNVMYWYQQKSSQAPKLLFHYYDKDFNNEADTPDNFQSRRPNTSFCFLDIRSPGLGDTAMYLCATSREEGSSYEQYFGPGTRLTVT.

This chain joins TRBV7-9 and TRBJ2-3; TRBD1 is a possible D gene (6 bases). CDR3 length: 15 amino acids. Trimming took 2 bases from V and 3 from J, leaving 12 bases between them. Germline assignment: CDR1 SEHNR and CDR2 FQNEAQ (reference sequence). In DNA form, the CDR3 reads TGTGCCAGCAGCTTAAAGGGGGTGGCTACAGATACGCAGTATTTT. Amino acids: CASSLKGVATDTQYF.

Only a few counts were recorded for this clone. The rearrangement joins TRBV28 to TRBJ1-2; maybe TRBD1 (6 bases). Germline V gene lookup returns CDR1 MDHEN and CDR2 SYDVKM. V lost 2 bases to trimming and J lost 0 bases, with 7 bases between them. This CDR3 spans 14 amino acids. The CDR3 loop is CASSLDRTNYGYTF. CDR3 in DNA: TGTGCCAGCAGTTTAGACAGGACTAACTATGGCTACACCTTC.

As concerns this clone: One end of the junction varies from germline; a read error may be responsible. The CDR3 region is CASSTQGGAYNSPLNF. DNA of the CDR3: TGTGCCAGCAGCACGCAGGGGGGCGCTTATAATTCACCCCTCAACTTT. The chain links TRBV5-4 to TRBJ1-6; 7 nucleotides line up with TRBD1. Germline CDR1 reads SGHNT; CDR2 reads YYREEE (reference sequence). The CDR3 contains 16 residues.

This clone was recorded a few times. The chain links TRBV9 to TRBJ1-2, with 8 bases that match TRBD1. This CDR3 region has 16 residues. From germline, CDR1 is SGDLS and CDR2 YYNGEE. V lost 0 bases to trimming and J lost 8 bases; unmatched junction nucleotides: 12. The CDR3 loop is CASSVEPQAGGGGYTF. CDR3 sequence (DNA): TGTGCCAGCAGCGTAGAACCTCAGGCAGGGGGCGGCGGCTACACCTTC.

This clone has a handful of counts. The CDR3 is CASSGHRPVEQYF. The CDR3 bases are TGTGCCAGCAGCGGACATCGGCCTGTAGAGCAGTACTTC. V usage is TRBV28 and J usage is TRBJ2-7; D might be TRBD1 (5 bases). This CDR3 contains 13 residues. With 6 bases removed from V and 7 bases from J, the gap between germline ends came to 16 bases. Germline V gene sequence: CDR1 MDHEN, CDR2 SYDVKM.

This clone has only a few counts. This chain links TRBV5-1 with TRBJ2-7; weak D call: TRBD2 (5 bases). CDR1 is SGHRS, CDR2 YFSETQ, per germline. V was clipped by 7 bases and J by 9 bases, with 20 bases between them. This CDR3 is built from 13 residues. The chain's CDR3 is CASSREHISGQYF. CDR3 sequence (DNA): TGCGCCAGCTCTCGGGAACACATCTCTGGGCAGTACTTC.

The V gene is TRBV28, the J gene TRBJ1-5; 7 positions agree with TRBD1. Germline V lookup: CDR1 MDHEN, CDR2 SYDVKM. J was trimmed by 0 bases and V by 10 bases; bases with no gene match: 9. The CDR3 is made up of 15 amino acids. The CDR3 protein is CATLGTAYSNQPQHF. In nucleotides, the CDR3 is TGTGCCACCCTCGGGACAGCCTATAGCAATCAGCCCCAGCATTTT.

Only a few counts were recorded for this clone. The chain employs TRBV7-2 and TRBJ2-7, with 9 positions matching TRBD1. Germline CDR1 and CDR2: SGHTA and FQGNSA. This CDR3 region has 13 residues. V shed 10 bases, J shed 2 bases, and the junction held 6 bases outside the gene matches. The CDR3 loop reads CATSRDRAYEQYF. The CDR3 DNA reads as TGTGCCACTTCCCGGGACAGGGCCTACGAGCAGTACTTC.

In this sample, this clone turned up a few times. The CDR3 DNA reads as TGCGCCAGCAGCTCGGGACTAGCGGCATCCTACGAGCAGTACTTC. Translating it yields CASSSGLAASYEQYF. This chain joins TRBV5-1 and TRBJ2-7; 11 bases match TRBD2. CDR3 size: 15 residues. Germline assignment: CDR1 SGHRS and CDR2 YFSETQ. With 3 bases clipped from V and 1 base from J, the junction kept 3 bases outside the gene matches.